This TCR beta chain was recorded in a study of cytomegalovirus exposure and HLA in healthy donors. The PCR ran on 60 Vbeta and 13 Jbeta primers. Clones were read by immunoSEQ multiplex PCR, and TCRdb kept only the in-frame ones, dropping some. The sample consists of about 140,000 clones, around 65% of them appearing once. This clone was counted only a few times. What it binds is not known. Study results and caveats: Sequence variants that were highly shared formed a cluster that was likely a sequencing artifact. TCR beta V segments were, for the most part, productive about 87% or about 30% of the time in an earlier analysis.

CDR3 length equals 15 residues. Germline lookup yields CDR1 MNHEY and CDR2 SMNVEV (reference sequence). The V end lost 7 bases, the J end lost 2 bases, and 17 bases lay between the germline ends. This chain connects TRBV27 to TRBJ1-1; no clear D gene. The TCR comes from a male donor in good health and CMV-seronegative. The sequencing sample was made of PBMCs. The CDR3 loop reads CASTSSVQRNTEAFF. The CDR3 DNA is TGTGCCAGCACTTCAAGCGTTCAGCGCAACACTGAAGCTTTCTTT.